A single sample is the source of the 17 T cell receptor beta chains below, sequenced in a study of early T cells in non-severe SARS-CoV-2 infection. TCRdb analysed the 5' RACE reads with MiXCR anew, one entry per CDR3 protein. The sample includes roughly 57,000 distinct CDR3 sequences, 13% seen only once; the top ten take approximately 8.5%. The source was whole blood, collected at baseline. The receptors were sampled from an adult who was a healthcare worker with PCR-confirmed SARS-CoV-2 infection or an uninfected control (not recorded which).

This clonotype has only a few counts. The chain uses TRBV27 and TRBJ1-1; the D gene is possibly TRBD1 (6 bases). Germline loops: CDR1 MNHEY, CDR2 SMNVEV (reference sequence). V lost 5 bases and J lost 6, with 16 bases in between. The CDR3 has 14 amino acids. CDR3 residues: CASSPIQGMSEAFF. The CDR3 nucleotides read TGTGCCAGCAGTCCAATACAGGGTATGTCTGAAGCTTTCTTT.

This clonotype was seen ten or more times. This chain links TRBV18 with TRBJ2-7; 8 bases match TRBD2. J lost 6 bases, V lost 4 bases, and 5 bases had no gene match. CDR1 is KGHSH and CDR2 is LQKENI in the germline V gene. CDR3 length equals 13 residues. The CDR3 bases are TGTGCCAGCTCACGAGCGGGAGTTTTCGAGCAGTACTTC. This translates into CASSRAGVFEQYF.

In this sample, this clonotype turned up once. V gene TRBV6-1 combines with J gene TRBJ2-2; D not resolved. This CDR3 contains 15 residues. Trimming took off 1 base at V and 1 base at J, with 7 bases between the two ends. CDR1 MNHNS and CDR2 SASEGT come from the germline V gene. The CDR3 here is CASSEVGVNTGELFF. The CDR3 region has the DNA TGTGCCAGCAGTGAAGTCGGAGTGAACACCGGGGAGCTGTTTTTT.

In the case of this clonotype: This may come from a read error, since a much larger clone is one base off. The chain carries TRBV19 and TRBJ1-1; D is unclear. In germline, CDR1 is LNHDA, CDR2 SQIVND (reference sequence). There are 15 residues in the CDR3. The DNA of the CDR3 is TGTGTCAGTAGTATAGATCCGGGATTGGGCACTGAAGCTTTCTTT. Translation: CVSSIDPGLGTEAFF.

The V call is TRBV11-2, the J call TRBJ2-5, with D perhaps given as TRBD1 or TRBD2 (5 bases each). Germline assignment: CDR1 SGHAT and CDR2 FQNNGV. Trimming left V 6 bases short and J 4 bases short, with 15 bases between. The CDR3 totals 14 residues. CDR3 DNA sequence: TGTGCCAGCAGTTTTCGACTGGGACCAGAGACCCAGTACTTC. The encoded protein is CASSFRLGPETQYF. The full variable domain, its missing parts supplied by reference TRBV11-2 and TRBJ2-5, is EAGVAQSPRYKIIEKRQSVAFWCNPISGHATLYWYQQILGQGPKLLIQFQNNGVVDDSQLPKDRFSAERLKGVDSTLKIQPAKLEDSAVYLCASSFRLGPETQYFGPGTRLLVL.

This clonotype was found a few times. The gene calls are TRBV28 and TRBJ1-5; D may be TRBD1 (6 bases). The germline V gene encodes CDR1 MDHEN and CDR2 SYDVKM. The germline V and J ends were trimmed by 8 bases and 1 base, with 15 bases remaining between them. CDR3 length: 15 amino acids. The CDR3 is CASSGQTGSNQPQHF. The CDR3 DNA follows: TGTGCCAGCTCGGGACAAACCGGAAGCAATCAGCCCCAGCATTTT.

There are a few counts of this clonotype. One end of the junction is discordant with germline, which a read error may explain. The genes are TRBV7-7 and TRBJ2-1, with D tentatively TRBD2 (6 bases). The CDR3 is made up of 15 amino acids. CDR1 and CDR2 from the germline V gene are SSHAT and FNYEAQ (reference sequence). CDR3 sequence reads: CASSSSPGLYNEQFF. In DNA, the CDR3 is TGTGCTAGCAGCTCCTCCCCGGGACTTTACAATGAGCAGTTCTTC.

This clonotype was observed a handful of times. The CDR3 DNA is TGTGCCAGCAGCTTAGCGGTGAGGACAGGGGGCAACAATGAGCAGTTCTTC. This sequence encodes CASSLAVRTGGNNEQFF. The rearrangement joins TRBV7-9 to TRBJ2-1; the match to TRBD1 covers 11 bases. With V trimmed by 0 bases and J by 5 bases, 6 bases remained unmatched. Looked up from germline, CDR1 is SEHNR and CDR2 is FQNEAQ (reference sequence). The CDR3 loop spans 17 amino acids.

The chain joins TRBV7-9 to TRBJ1-2, with D hard to call. The CDR3 sequence is 12 residues long. Germline assignment: CDR1 SEHNR and CDR2 FQNEAQ (reference sequence). The V and J ends lost 5 bases and 3 bases respectively, with 7 bases between them. CDR3 sequence (DNA): TGTGCCAGCAGCCAGACGGACTATGGCTACACCTTC. Protein sequence: CASSQTDYGYTF.

This clonotype was counted many times. This sequence joins TRBV7-9 and TRBJ2-5; 9 bases align to TRBD2. The CDR3 has 14 amino acids. Losses at the gene ends were 5 bases for V and 2 bases for J; bases not matched to a gene: 3. Germline CDR1 SEHNR, CDR2 FQNEAQ (reference sequence). The CDR3 reads CASSRAGGQETQYF. Written as DNA, the CDR3 is TGTGCCAGCAGCCGAGCGGGGGGACAAGAGACCCAGTACTTC.

This clonotype has more than one count but fewer than ten. The chain uses TRBV20-1 and TRBJ2-5, with D possibly called TRBD1 or TRBD2 (5 bases each). The ends were cut back, 3 bases at V and 1 base at J, with 12 bases in the middle. Per germline, CDR1 DFQATT and CDR2 SNEGSKA (reference sequence). This CDR3 spans 14 amino acids. CDR3 region: CSASRVGAQETQYF. DNA for the CDR3: TGCAGTGCTAGTAGGGTCGGGGCCCAAGAGACCCAGTACTTC.

Here the CDR3 reads CASSFWDRPLNTEAFF. The CDR3 bases are TGTGCCAGCAGCTTTTGGGACAGGCCGCTCAACACTGAAGCTTTCTTT. The gene calls are TRBV5-5 and TRBJ1-1, with 8 bases matching TRBD1. CDR1 is SGHKS and CDR2 is YYEKEE in the germline V gene (reference sequence). The CDR3 covers 16 residues. The J segment lost 2 bases and the V segment lost 2 bases, leaving 8 bases of the junction unmatched.

The sample holds many counts of this clonotype. The chain links TRBV14 to TRBJ2-4, with 7 bases aligning to TRBD1. Germline V lookup: CDR1 SGHDN, CDR2 FVKESK. The CDR3 runs 17 residues. J gave up 1 base and V 1 base, and 7 bases lay outside the gene matches. The CDR3 DNA reads TGTGCCAGCAGCCAAGTCAGGACAGGCGACGCCAAAAACATTCAGTACTTC. Translating it yields CASSQVRTGDAKNIQYF. The variable domain in full, with the rest retrieved from reference TRBV14 and TRBJ2-4, is EAGVTQFPSHSVIEKGQTVTLRCDPISGHDNLYWYRRVMGKEIKFLLHFVKESKQDESGMPNNRFLAERTGGTYSTLKVQPAELEDSGVYFCASSQVRTGDAKNIQYFGAGTRLSVL.

This clonotype came up many times. The chain is built from TRBV5-8 and TRBJ1-1; D uncertain. Germline CDR1 SGHTS, CDR2 YDEGEE. Between the trimmed V and J ends, which lost 4 bases and 6 bases, there was a span of 13 bases. The CDR3 length is 13 residues. The CDR3, as DNA: TGTGCCAGCAGCCTCGCCCCGAGTGCTGAAGCTTTCTTT. It yields the protein CASSLAPSAEAFF. Filled out from reference TRBV5-8 and TRBJ1-1, the complete variable domain reads EAGVTQSPTHLIKTRGQQATLRCSPISGHTSVYWYQQALGLGLQFLLWYDEGEERNRGNFPPRFSGRQFPNYSSELNVNALELEDSALYLCASSLAPSAEAFFGQGTRLTVV.

This clonotype was observed a few times. This chain joins TRBV7-9 and TRBJ1-6, with D perhaps matching TRBD1 (6 bases). Trimming removed 5 bases at V and 7 bases at J, with 15 bases between. This CDR3 spans 15 amino acids. CDR1 SEHNR and CDR2 FQNEAQ come from the germline V gene (reference sequence). The CDR3 loop is CASSGPTGKNSPLHF. CDR3 coding DNA: TGTGCCAGCAGCGGACCGACAGGAAAGAATTCACCCCTCCACTTT.

The gene calls are TRBV7-9 and TRBJ1-5; TRBD1 agrees at 9 bases. Germline V lookup: CDR1 SEHNR, CDR2 FQNEAQ (reference sequence). V lost 3 bases and J lost 4; bases outside the gene matches: 1. This CDR3 has 14 amino acids. The chain's CDR3 is CASSFDRGNQPQHF. The CDR3, as DNA: TGTGCCAGCAGCTTTGACAGGGGGAATCAGCCCCAGCATTTT.

The table lists this clonotype with a few counts. V usage is TRBV6-5 and J usage is TRBJ1-4; TRBD1 is a possible D gene (6 bases). Trimming removed 5 bases at V and 6 bases at J, with 16 bases between. CDR1 and CDR2 (germline): MNHEY, SVGAGI. The CDR3 extends over 15 amino acids. For the CDR3, the DNA is TGTGCCAGCAGTCCGTCCGGGACACTCTATGAAAAACTGTTTTTT. Translated: CASSPSGTLYEKLFF.